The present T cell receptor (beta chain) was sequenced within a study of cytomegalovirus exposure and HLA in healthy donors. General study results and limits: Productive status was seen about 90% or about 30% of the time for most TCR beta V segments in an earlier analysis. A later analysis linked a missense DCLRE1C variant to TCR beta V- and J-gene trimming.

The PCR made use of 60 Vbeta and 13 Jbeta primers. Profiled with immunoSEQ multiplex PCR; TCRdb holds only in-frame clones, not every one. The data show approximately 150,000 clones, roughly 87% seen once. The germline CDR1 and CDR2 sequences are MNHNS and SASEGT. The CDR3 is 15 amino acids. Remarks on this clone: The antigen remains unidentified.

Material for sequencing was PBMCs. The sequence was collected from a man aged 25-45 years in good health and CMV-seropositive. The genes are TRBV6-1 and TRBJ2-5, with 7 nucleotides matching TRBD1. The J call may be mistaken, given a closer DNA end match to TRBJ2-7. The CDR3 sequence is CASSEVGGLTYEQYF. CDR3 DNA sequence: TGTGCCAGCAGTGAAGTAGGGGGCCTCACCTACGAGCAGTACTTC.